The clone carrying this T cell receptor (beta chain) occurred a few times. TCRdb's copy holds only in-frame clones and misses some; the assay was immunoSEQ multiplex PCR. The data hold around 500,000 clones, with 79% observed a single time. This sample is drawn from a study of shared clonotypes between healthy human individuals. The CDR3 sequence is 11 residues long. CDR1 and CDR2 from the germline V gene are DFQATT and SNEGSKA (reference sequence). Trimming pared 6 bases from V and 6 bases from J, leaving 8 bases between. The sequenced sample consisted of PBMCs. This TCR came from a woman aged 40 to 50 in good health. Some clones in this sample may be carry-over from other donors' samples. The chain couples TRBV20-1 to TRBJ1-4; TRBD1 might be the D (5 bases). The CDR3 nucleotides are TGCAGTGCGGGACGTTATGAAAAACTGTTTTTT. Its translation: CSAGRYEKLFF.